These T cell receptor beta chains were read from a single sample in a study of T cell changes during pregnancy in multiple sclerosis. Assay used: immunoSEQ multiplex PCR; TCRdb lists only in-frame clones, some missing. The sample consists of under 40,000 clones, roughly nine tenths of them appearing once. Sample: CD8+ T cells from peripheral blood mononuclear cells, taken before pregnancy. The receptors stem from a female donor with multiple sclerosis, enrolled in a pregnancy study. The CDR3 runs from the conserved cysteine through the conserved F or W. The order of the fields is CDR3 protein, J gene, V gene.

CASGMTGNQPQHF | TRBJ1-5 | TRBV2
CASSLVGGTGTDTQYF | TRBJ2-3 | TRBV5-1
CSVLGGGPKTLGNTEAFF | TRBJ1-1 | TRBV29-1
CAWSVGRGNQPQHF | TRBJ1-5 | TRBV30
CASSSGTPPREQYF | TRBJ2-7 | TRBV27
CASSEEGQGAWGKNIQYF | TRBJ2-4 | TRBV6-1
CASSSTPGQGTGELFF | TRBJ2-2 | TRBV5-1
CASSLSGTDFIGNTIYF | TRBJ1-3 | TRBV27
CASSRPGTSSYEQYF | TRBJ2-7 | TRBV27
CASSFRDLPEQYF | TRBJ2-7 | TRBV7-9
CAWSSKGTDNSPLHF | TRBJ1-6 | TRBV30
CASSVFRASTGELFF | TRBJ2-2 | TRBV9
CASSLGQTPSYEQYF | TRBJ2-7 | TRBV11-3